This T cell receptor (beta chain) was documented in a study of T cell repertoires in cytomegalovirus infection. Background on the study: It was recently identified HLA-C-restricted and well-studied HLA-B-restricted CMV epitopes that the study used. Indicated by public TCR beta signatures were CMV infection and matching HLA type.

V was shortened by 2 bases and J by 6 bases, with 25 bases between the two germline ends. The CDR3 runs to 18 residues. Germline loops: CDR1 SGHVS, CDR2 FNYEAQ. For this clonotype: Its antigen is not known.

TCRdb reprocessed the reads with MiXCR, giving one entry per CDR3 protein. The table includes approximately 280,000 distinct CDR3 sequences, less than 25% detected once. Study results and caveats: CMV-specific TCR beta clonotypes restricted by HLA-C were the ones dominating the ex vivo response. Summed frequency of public TCR beta families distinguished CMV carriers with the relevant HLA.

The sequence was obtained from a human donor in good health (CMV status not recorded). Some clones in this sample may be carry-over from other donors' samples. The starting material was cultured PBMCs, obtained from culture after CMV antigen stimulation. The chain recombines TRBV7-6 with TRBJ1-1; perhaps TRBD1 as D (6 bases). The CDR3 nucleotides read TGTGCCAGCAGCTTATTGGCCTTCGGGGGGGCGCAAAGCTCTGAAGCTTTCTTT. Amino acid sequence: CASSLLAFGGAQSSEAFF.